Each of the 18 T cell receptor beta chains below was sequenced from the same sample in a study of cytomegalovirus exposure and HLA in healthy donors. Only in-frame clones appear in the TCRdb table, and some are missing; sequencing was by immunoSEQ multiplex PCR. The sample holds around 300,000 clones; roughly 86% are singletons and the top ten take around 0.88%. The specimen sequenced was PBMCs. These TCRs come from a man aged 25-45 years in good health and CMV-seronegative.

The chain links TRBV5-6 to TRBJ1-5; tentative D call: TRBD1 (6 bases). Germline-derived CDR1 and CDR2 are SGHDT and YYEEEE. V gave up 3 bases and J gave up 0 bases, with 16 bases separating them. This CDR3 is built from 17 residues. CDR3 amino acids: CASSYFQGQYSNQPQHF. In DNA, the CDR3 is TGTGCCAGCAGCTATTTCCAGGGGCAGTATAGCAATCAGCCCCAGCATTTT.

The chain links TRBV7-2 to TRBJ2-1, with 8 positions matching TRBD2. In germline, CDR1 is SGHTA, CDR2 FQGNSA. CDR3 length: 16 amino acids. J was trimmed by 0 bases and V by 3 bases; bases with no gene match: 4. CDR3 sequence: CASSFSGTSSYNEQFF. As DNA, the CDR3 is TGTGCCAGCAGCTTTAGCGGGACAAGCTCCTACAATGAGCAGTTCTTC.

This rearrangement joins TRBV12-5 to TRBJ1-1, with 9 bases fitting TRBD1. The junction had 5 bases not matched to a gene; V was cut back by 1 base and J by 5 bases. The CDR3 sequence is 15 residues long. Germline V lookup: CDR1 LGHNT, CDR2 FRNRAP. In DNA, the CDR3 is TGTGCTAGTGGTTTGGGCGACAGGGGGGGAACTGAAGCTTTCTTT. It yields the protein CASGLGDRGGTEAFF.

The chain is built from TRBV27 and TRBJ1-1, with D unclear. CDR3 length: 14 residues. Germline CDR1 reads MNHEY; CDR2 reads SMNVEV (reference sequence). Trimming stripped 2 bases from V and 2 bases from J, with 9 bases between. The CDR3 protein is CASSLGGFNTEAFF. In DNA, the CDR3 is TGTGCCAGCAGTTTAGGAGGATTTAACACTGAAGCTTTCTTT.

This chain connects TRBV9 to TRBJ2-7; 8 bases match TRBD1. Germline V gives CDR1 SGDLS, CDR2 YYNGEE. J lost 6 bases, V lost 2 bases, and 13 bases had no gene match. This CDR3 contains 16 residues. The CDR3 DNA follows: TGTGCCAGCAGCGTGACAGGGGATACCCTATTGGGCGAGCAGTACTTC. Its translation is CASSVTGDTLLGEQYF. Full variable domain (rest looked up from reference TRBV9 and TRBJ2-7): DSGVTQTPKHLITATGQRVTLRCSPRSGDLSVYWYQQSLDQGLQFLIQYYNGEERAKGNILERFSAQQFPDLHSELNLSSLELGDSALYFCASSVTGDTLLGEQYFGPGTRLTVT.

The chain carries TRBV12-5 and TRBJ2-1; D possibly corresponds to TRBD1 (5 bases). V lost 7 bases, J lost 6 bases, and 13 bases lay in between. This CDR3 comprises 13 residues. The germline V gene has CDR1 LGHNT and CDR2 FRNRAP. The chain's CDR3 is CASAPGRANEQFF. The CDR3 nucleotides read TGTGCTAGTGCCCCCGGCAGGGCCAATGAGCAGTTCTTC.

V usage is TRBV5-1 and J usage is TRBJ2-3, with D tentatively TRBD1 (5 bases). The germline gives CDR1 SGHRS, CDR2 YFSETQ. This CDR3 is built from 14 residues. The ends were cut back, 4 bases at V and 2 bases at J, with 11 bases in the middle. CDR3 loop: CASSGRQPTDTQYF. In DNA, the CDR3 is TGCGCCAGCAGCGGGCGACAGCCCACAGATACGCAGTATTTT.

The V call is TRBV27, the J call TRBJ2-7; 9 positions match TRBD1. With V trimmed by 3 bases and J by 4 bases, 10 bases remained unmatched. Germline assignment: CDR1 MNHEY and CDR2 SMNVEV (reference sequence). This CDR3 is 16 amino acids long. The chain's CDR3 is CASSFRPTGGRYEQYF. CDR3 DNA: TGTGCCAGCAGTTTCCGACCGACAGGGGGAAGGTACGAGCAGTACTTC.

This clone was seen just once. The DNA of the CDR3 is TGTGCCAGCAGTGAAGTTCCGGCAGGGGCTGGGGCCGGGGAGCTGTTTTTT. It is translated as CASSEVPAGAGAGELFF. The chain carries TRBV6-1 and TRBJ2-2; maybe TRBD1 (6 bases). The CDR3 extends over 17 amino acids. The germline gives CDR1 MNHNS, CDR2 SASEGT. The V and J ends lost 1 base and 6 bases respectively, with 18 bases between them.

The rearrangement uses TRBV7-6 and TRBJ2-5; 14 nucleotides line up with TRBD2. The CDR3 is made up of 16 amino acids. CDR1 and CDR2 (germline): SGHVS, FNYEAQ. The trim removed 1 base at V and 4 bases at J, leaving 2 bases unmatched. In DNA form, the CDR3 reads TGTGCCAGCAGCTTAGGGGGACTAGCGGGGGTAGAGACCCAGTACTTC. Translated, it gives CASSLGGLAGVETQYF.

The rearrangement joins TRBV11-2 to TRBJ1-2; D gene uncertain. Germline V gives CDR1 SGHAT, CDR2 FQNNGV. Trimming stripped 5 bases from V and 0 bases from J, with 4 bases between. The CDR3 length is 12 residues. CDR3 amino acids: CASSPPNYGYTF. CDR3 nucleotide sequence: TGTGCCAGCAGCCCTCCTAACTATGGCTACACCTTC.

The table lists this clone with a count of one. This chain uses TRBV6-1 with TRBJ2-1; 7 positions agree with TRBD2. This CDR3 comprises 15 residues. Trimming removed 8 bases from V and 3 bases from J; junction bases left unmatched: 10. The germline CDR1 and CDR2 sequences are MNHNS and SASEGT. The CDR3: CASDQASGFYNEQFF. CDR3 nucleotide sequence: TGTGCCAGCGACCAAGCTAGCGGCTTCTACAATGAGCAGTTCTTC.

This rearrangement joins TRBV19 to TRBJ1-1, with D possibly TRBD1 on 6 matching bases. CDR1 is LNHDA and CDR2 is SQIVND in the germline V gene (reference sequence). V lost 5 bases, J lost 8 bases, and 15 bases lay in between. CDR3 length: 13 amino acids. CDR3 sequence reads: CASSHRGGDEAFF. The CDR3 coding sequence is TGTGCCAGTAGTCACCGAGGGGGTGACGAAGCTTTCTTT.

This clone was seen just once. The V gene is TRBV6-5, the J gene TRBJ2-2; D unclear. V was clipped by 2 bases and J by 2 bases, with 6 bases between them. Germline V lookup: CDR1 MNHEY, CDR2 SVGAGI. This CDR3 has 14 residues. The CDR3 bases are TGTGCCAGCAGTTACGGCAGAAACACCGGGGAGCTGTTTTTT. Protein product: CASSYGRNTGELFF.

The chain has TRBV27 and TRBJ2-3; tentative D call: TRBD1 (6 bases). The length of the CDR3 is 17 residues. V dropped 2 bases and J dropped 2 bases, with 17 bases sitting between them. The germline CDR1 and CDR2 sequences are MNHEY and SMNVEV (reference sequence). CDR3 sequence: CASSLTHRVYSTDTQYF. The CDR3 nucleotides read TGTGCCAGCAGTTTAACCCACAGGGTATACTCCACAGATACGCAGTATTTT.

This rearrangement joins TRBV19 to TRBJ2-2; D possibly corresponds to TRBD1 (5 bases). V was pared by 5 bases and J by 0 bases, with 10 bases between. The CDR3 has 15 residues. The germline CDR1 and CDR2 sequences are LNHDA and SQIVND (reference sequence). CDR3 DNA: TGTGCCAGTAGTCCCCTGGACACGAACACCGGGGAGCTGTTTTTT. Translation: CASSPLDTNTGELFF.

The chain employs TRBV7-8 and TRBJ2-5, with 8 bases aligning to TRBD2. The germline V gene has CDR1 SGHVS and CDR2 FQNEAQ. Trimming removed 6 bases from V and 5 bases from J; junction bases left unmatched: 11. The CDR3 is 15 amino acids. CDR3: CASSPLPGGVETQYF. The CDR3 bases are TGTGCCAGCAGTCCTCTTCCGGGGGGGGTGGAGACCCAGTACTTC.

J is TRBJ2-2 and V is TRBV13; possibly TRBD2 for D (6 bases). The CDR3 has 15 residues. Germline CDR1 is PRHDT and CDR2 is FYEKMQ (reference sequence). V was shortened by 7 bases and J by 3 bases, with 15 bases between the two germline ends. CDR3 region: CASTSRDDYTGELFF. The CDR3, as DNA: TGTGCCAGCACTTCGCGGGACGACTACACCGGGGAGCTGTTTTTT. Using reference TRBV13 and TRBJ2-2 for the parts outside the CDR3, the full variable domain is AAGVIQSPRHLIKEKRETATLKCYPIPRHDTVYWYQQGPGQDPQFLISFYEKMQSDKGSIPDRFSAQQFSDYHSELNMSSLELGDSALYFCASTSRDDYTGELFFGEGSRLTVL.